This TCR beta chain was found in a study of blood T cell repertoires in COVID-19. Study background: T cells, B-cell-depleted T cells, or PBMCs provided the cDNA or gDNA that served as material.

The V segment lost 5 bases and the J segment 3 bases; nucleotides outside the gene matches: 18. The germline V gene has CDR1 SNHLY and CDR2 FYNNEI. This CDR3 comprises 19 residues. TCRdb's copy holds only in-frame clones and misses some; the assay was immunoSEQ multiplex PCR. In the table there are under 150,000 clones, less than 95% of which are singletons. V usage is TRBV2 and J usage is TRBJ1-3; TRBD1 matches at 8 bases. The sequence was obtained from a human donor with active COVID-19. The donor label of this sample is uncertain. The material sequenced was peripheral blood. CDR3 nucleotides: TGTGCCAGCAGTTTTTCCTCGGGGGGACAGGCGTCGTATGGAAACACCATATATTTT. Translating gives CASSFSSGGQASYGNTIYF.